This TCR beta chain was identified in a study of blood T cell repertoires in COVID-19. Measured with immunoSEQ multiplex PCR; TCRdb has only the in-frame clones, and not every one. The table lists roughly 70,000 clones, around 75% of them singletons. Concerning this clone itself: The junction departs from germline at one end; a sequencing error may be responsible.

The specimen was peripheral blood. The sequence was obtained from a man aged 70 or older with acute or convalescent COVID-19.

The CDR3 DNA reads as TGTGCTAGCAGCCGGGACAGGGGCGCTGAGCAGTTCTTC. Its protein product is CASSRDRGAEQFF. The genes are TRBV7-7 and TRBJ2-1; 10 nucleotides agree with TRBD1. CDR1 SSHAT and CDR2 FNYEAQ come from the germline V gene (reference sequence). CDR3 length equals 13 residues.